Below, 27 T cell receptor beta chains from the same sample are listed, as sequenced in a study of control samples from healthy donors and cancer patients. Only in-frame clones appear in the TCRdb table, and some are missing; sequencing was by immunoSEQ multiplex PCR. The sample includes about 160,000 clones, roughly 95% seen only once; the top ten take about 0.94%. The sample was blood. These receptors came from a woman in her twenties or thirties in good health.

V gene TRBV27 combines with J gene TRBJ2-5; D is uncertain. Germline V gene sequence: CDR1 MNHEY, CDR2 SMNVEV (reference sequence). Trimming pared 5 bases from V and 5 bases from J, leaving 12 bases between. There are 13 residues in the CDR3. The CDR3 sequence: CASSPSSVETQYF. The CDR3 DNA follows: TGTGCCAGCAGTCCTTCGTCGGTGGAGACCCAGTACTTC.

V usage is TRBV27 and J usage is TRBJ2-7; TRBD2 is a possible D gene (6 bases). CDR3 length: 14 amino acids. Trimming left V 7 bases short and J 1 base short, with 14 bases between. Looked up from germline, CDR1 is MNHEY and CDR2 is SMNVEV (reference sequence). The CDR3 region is CASKGGRESYEQYF. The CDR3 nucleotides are TGTGCCAGCAAGGGAGGACGGGAGTCCTACGAGCAGTACTTC.

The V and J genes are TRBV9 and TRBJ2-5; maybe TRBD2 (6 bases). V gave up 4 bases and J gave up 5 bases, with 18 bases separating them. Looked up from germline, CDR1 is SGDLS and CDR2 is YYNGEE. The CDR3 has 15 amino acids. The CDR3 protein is CASSPHSAGWETQYF. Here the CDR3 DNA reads TGTGCCAGCAGCCCTCATTCTGCGGGGTGGGAGACCCAGTACTTC.

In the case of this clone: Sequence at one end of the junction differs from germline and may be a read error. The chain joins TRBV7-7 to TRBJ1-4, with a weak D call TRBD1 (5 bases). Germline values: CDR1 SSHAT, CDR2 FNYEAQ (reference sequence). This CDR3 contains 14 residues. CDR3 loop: CASSTTWGDEKLFF. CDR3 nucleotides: TGTGCTAGCAGCACAACTTGGGGGGATGAAAAACTGTTTTTT.

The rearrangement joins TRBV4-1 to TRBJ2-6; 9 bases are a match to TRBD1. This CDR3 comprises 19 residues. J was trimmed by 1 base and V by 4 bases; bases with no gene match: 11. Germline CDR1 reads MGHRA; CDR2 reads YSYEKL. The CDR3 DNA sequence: TGCGCCAGCAGCCCCCTCCGGGACAGGGATTTGTCTGGGGCCAACGTCCTGACTTTC. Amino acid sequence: CASSPLRDRDLSGANVLTF.

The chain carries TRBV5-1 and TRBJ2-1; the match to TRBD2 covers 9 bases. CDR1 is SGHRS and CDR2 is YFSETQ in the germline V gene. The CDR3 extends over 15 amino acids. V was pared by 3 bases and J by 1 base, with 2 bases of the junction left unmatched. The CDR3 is CASSSSGVSYNEQFF. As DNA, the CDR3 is TGCGCCAGCAGCTCTAGCGGGGTGTCCTACAATGAGCAGTTCTTC.

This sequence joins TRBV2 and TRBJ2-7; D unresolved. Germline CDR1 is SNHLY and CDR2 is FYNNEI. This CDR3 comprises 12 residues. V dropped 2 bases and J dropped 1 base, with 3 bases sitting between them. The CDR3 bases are TGTGCCAGCAGTGAACAGTCCTACGAGCAGTACTTC. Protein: CASSEQSYEQYF.

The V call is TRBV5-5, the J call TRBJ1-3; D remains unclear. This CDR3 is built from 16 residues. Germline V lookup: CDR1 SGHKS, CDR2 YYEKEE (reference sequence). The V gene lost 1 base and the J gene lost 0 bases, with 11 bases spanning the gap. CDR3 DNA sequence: TGTGCCAGCAGCTTGTTTGGATCTCTCTCTGGAAACACCATATATTTT. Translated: CASSLFGSLSGNTIYF.

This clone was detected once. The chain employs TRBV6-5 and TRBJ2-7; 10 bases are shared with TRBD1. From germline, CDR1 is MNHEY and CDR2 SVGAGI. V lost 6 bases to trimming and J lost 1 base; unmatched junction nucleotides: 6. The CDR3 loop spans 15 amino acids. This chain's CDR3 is CASRDRTGGSYEQYF. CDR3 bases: TGTGCCAGCAGAGACAGGACAGGGGGTTCCTACGAGCAGTACTTC.

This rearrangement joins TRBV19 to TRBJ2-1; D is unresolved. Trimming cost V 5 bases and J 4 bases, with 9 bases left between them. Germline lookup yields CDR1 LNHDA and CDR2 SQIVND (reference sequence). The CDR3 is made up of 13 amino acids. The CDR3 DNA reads TGTGCCAGTAGTTCACGACTTTACAATGAGCAGTTCTTC. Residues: CASSSRLYNEQFF.

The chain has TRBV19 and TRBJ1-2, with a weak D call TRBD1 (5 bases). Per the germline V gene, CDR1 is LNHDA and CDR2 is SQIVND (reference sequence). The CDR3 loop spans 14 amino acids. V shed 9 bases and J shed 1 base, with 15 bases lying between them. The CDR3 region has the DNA TGTGCCAGCACCGGGGACTCCAATAACTATGGCTACACCTTC. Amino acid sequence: CASTGDSNNYGYTF.

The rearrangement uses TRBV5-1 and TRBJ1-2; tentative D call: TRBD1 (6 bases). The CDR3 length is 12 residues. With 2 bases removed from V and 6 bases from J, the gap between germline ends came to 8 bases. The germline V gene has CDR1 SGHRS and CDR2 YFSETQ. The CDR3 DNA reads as TGCGCCAGCAGCTTACCAGGGGATGGCTACACCTTC. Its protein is CASSLPGDGYTF.

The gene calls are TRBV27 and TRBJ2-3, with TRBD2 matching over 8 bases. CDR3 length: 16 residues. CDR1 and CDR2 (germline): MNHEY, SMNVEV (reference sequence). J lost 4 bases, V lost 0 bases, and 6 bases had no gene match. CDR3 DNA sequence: TGTGCCAGCAGTTTATCTCGGCGGGGGGCCTCAGATACGCAGTATTTT. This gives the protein CASSLSRRGASDTQYF.

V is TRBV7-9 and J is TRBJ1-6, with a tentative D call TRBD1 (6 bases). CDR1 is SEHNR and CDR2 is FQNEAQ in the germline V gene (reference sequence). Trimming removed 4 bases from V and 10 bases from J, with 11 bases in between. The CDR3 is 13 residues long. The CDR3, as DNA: TGTGCCAGCAGCTCCTACAGGGACTCACCCCTCCACTTT. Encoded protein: CASSSYRDSPLHF.

Written as DNA, the CDR3 is TGTGCCAGTAGTATCCCGGGACTAGCGAACAATGAGCAGTTCTTC. It codes for CASSIPGLANNEQFF. The rearrangement joins TRBV19 to TRBJ2-1, with 10 bases identical to TRBD2. Germline assignment: CDR1 LNHDA and CDR2 SQIVND (reference sequence). This CDR3 is built from 15 residues. V was pared by 3 bases and J by 5 bases, with 4 bases of the junction left unmatched.

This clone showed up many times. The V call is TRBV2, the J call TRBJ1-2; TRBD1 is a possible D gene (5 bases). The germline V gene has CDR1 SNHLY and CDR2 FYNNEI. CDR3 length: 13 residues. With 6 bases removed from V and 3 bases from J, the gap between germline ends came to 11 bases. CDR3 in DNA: TGTGCCAGCAGCGCAGGGTCCCACTATGGCTACACCTTC. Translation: CASSAGSHYGYTF.

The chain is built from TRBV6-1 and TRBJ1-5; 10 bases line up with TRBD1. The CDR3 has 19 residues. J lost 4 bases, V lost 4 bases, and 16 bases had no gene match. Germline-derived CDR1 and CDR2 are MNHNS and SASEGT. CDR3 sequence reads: CASSGGKGQGTGLNQPQHF. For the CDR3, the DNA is TGTGCCAGCAGTGGAGGGAAGGGACAGGGGACAGGGCTAAATCAGCCCCAGCATTTT.

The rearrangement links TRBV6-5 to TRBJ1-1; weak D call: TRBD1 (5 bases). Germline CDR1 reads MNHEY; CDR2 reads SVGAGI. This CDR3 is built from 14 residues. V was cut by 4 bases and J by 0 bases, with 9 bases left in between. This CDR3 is CASSWDGMNTEAFF. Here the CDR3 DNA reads TGTGCCAGCAGTTGGGACGGCATGAACACTGAAGCTTTCTTT.

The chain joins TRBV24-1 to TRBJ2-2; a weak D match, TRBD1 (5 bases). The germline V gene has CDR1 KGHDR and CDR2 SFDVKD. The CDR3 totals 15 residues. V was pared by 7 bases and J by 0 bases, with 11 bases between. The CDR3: CATSRRQTNTGELFF. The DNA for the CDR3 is TGTGCCACCAGCCGCCGACAGACGAACACCGGGGAGCTGTTTTTT.

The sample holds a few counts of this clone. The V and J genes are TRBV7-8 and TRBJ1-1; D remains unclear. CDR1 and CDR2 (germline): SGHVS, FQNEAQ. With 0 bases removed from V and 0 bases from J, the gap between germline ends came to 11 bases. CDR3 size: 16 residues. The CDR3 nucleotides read TGTGCCAGCAGCTTAGCTCGTTGGGGAATGAACACTGAAGCTTTCTTT. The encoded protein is CASSLARWGMNTEAFF. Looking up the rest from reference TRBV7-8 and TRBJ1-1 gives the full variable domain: GAGVSQSPRYKVAKRGQDVALRCDPISGHVSLFWYQQALGQGPEFLTYFQNEAQLDKSGLPSDRFFAERPEGSVSTLKIQRTQQEDSAVYLCASSLARWGMNTEAFFGQGTRLTVV.

Here the CDR3 DNA reads TGTGCCAGCAGCTTAACTAGCGGGAGATATGAGACCCAGTACTTC. It specifies CASSLTSGRYETQYF. This chain uses TRBV7-9 with TRBJ2-5, with TRBD2 matching 11 bases. Trimming took 2 bases from V and 5 from J; bases not matched to a gene: 4. CDR1 is SEHNR and CDR2 is FQNEAQ in the germline V gene (reference sequence). CDR3 length equals 15 residues.

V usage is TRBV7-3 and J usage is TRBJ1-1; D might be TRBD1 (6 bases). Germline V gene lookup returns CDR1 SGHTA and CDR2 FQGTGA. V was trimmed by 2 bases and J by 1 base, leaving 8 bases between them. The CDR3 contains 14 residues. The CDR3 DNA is TGTGCCAGCAGCTTAGTACAGGGGAACACTGAAGCTTTCTTT. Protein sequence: CASSLVQGNTEAFF.

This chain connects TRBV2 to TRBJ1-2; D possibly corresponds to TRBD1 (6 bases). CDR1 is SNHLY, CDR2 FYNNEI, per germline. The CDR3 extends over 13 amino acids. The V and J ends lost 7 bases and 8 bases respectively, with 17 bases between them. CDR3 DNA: TGTGCCAGCATTTTCTACGGGGGCGGCGGCTACACCTTC. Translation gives CASIFYGGGGYTF.

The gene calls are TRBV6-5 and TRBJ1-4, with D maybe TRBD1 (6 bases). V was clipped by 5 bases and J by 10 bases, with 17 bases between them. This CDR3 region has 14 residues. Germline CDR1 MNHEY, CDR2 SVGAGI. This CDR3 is CASSRSGERGKLFF. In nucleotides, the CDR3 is TGTGCCAGCAGTAGATCAGGGGAAAGGGGAAAACTGTTTTTT.

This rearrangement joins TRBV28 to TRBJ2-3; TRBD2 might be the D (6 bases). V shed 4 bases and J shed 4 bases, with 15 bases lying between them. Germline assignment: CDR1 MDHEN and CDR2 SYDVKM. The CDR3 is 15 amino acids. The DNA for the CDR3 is TGTGCCAGCAGTTCCCCCGGGACTCTCGCAGATACGCAGTATTTT. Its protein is CASSSPGTLADTQYF.

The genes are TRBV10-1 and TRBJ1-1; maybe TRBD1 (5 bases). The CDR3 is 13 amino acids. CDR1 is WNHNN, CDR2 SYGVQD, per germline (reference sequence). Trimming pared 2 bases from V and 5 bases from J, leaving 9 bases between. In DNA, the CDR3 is TGCGCCAGCAGTGAGGAGGAGGGGACTGAAGCTTTCTTT. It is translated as CASSEEEGTEAFF.

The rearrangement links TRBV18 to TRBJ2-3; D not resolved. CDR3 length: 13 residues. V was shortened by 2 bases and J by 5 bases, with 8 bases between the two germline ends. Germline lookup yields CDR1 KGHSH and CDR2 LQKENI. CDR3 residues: CASSPSIRDTQYF. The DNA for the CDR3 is TGTGCCAGCTCACCAAGTATCAGAGATACGCAGTATTTT. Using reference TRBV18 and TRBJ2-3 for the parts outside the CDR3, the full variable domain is NAGVMQNPRHLVRRRGQEARLRCSPMKGHSHVYWYRQLPEEGLKFMVYLQKENIIDESGMPKERFSAEFPKEGPSILRIQQVVRGDSAAYFCASSPSIRDTQYFGPGTRLTVL.